The clone carrying this T cell receptor beta chain turned up a few times. J gave up 0 bases and V 3 bases, and 4 bases lay outside the gene matches. CDR1 KGHSH and CDR2 LQKENI come from the germline V gene. The CDR3 spans 16 residues. Method: immunoSEQ multiplex PCR; TCRdb's copy keeps in-frame clones and lacks some. The table lists about 62,000 clones, approximately 90% of them singletons, with 4.9% in the top ten. The sample originates from a study of T cell responses to AZD1222 COVID-19 vaccine. The sequenced sample was peripheral blood, obtained on day 0 of AZD1222 vaccination. V and J are TRBV18 and TRBJ1-5; 8 bases line up with TRBD1. The sequence was obtained from an adult in good health. CDR3 sequence: CASSPRDRLSNQPQHF. In DNA form, the CDR3 reads TGTGCCAGCTCACCGAGGGACAGGCTTAGCAATCAGCCCCAGCATTTT.